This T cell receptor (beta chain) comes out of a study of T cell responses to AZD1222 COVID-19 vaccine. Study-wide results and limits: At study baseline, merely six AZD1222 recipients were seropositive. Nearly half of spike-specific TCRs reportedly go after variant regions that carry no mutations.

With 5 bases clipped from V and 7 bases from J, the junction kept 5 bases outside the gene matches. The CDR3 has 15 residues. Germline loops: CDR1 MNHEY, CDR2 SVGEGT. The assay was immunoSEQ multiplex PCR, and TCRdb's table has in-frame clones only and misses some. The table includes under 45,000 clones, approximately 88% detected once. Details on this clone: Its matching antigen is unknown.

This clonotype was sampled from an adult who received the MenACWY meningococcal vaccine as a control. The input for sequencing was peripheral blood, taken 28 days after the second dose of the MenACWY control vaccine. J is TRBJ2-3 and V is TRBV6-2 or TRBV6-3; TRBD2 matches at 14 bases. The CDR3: CASSPTSGRAYTQYF. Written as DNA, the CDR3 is TGTGCCAGCAGTCCGACTAGCGGGAGGGCCTATACGCAGTATTTT.